This entry features one T cell receptor beta chain sequence. These data originate in a study of T cell changes during pregnancy in multiple sclerosis. Measured with immunoSEQ multiplex PCR; TCRdb has only the in-frame clones, and not every one. Here the sample spans about 49,000 clones, 80% to 95% being singletons. The sequenced sample was peripheral blood, obtained after pregnancy. The clonotype originates from a female donor with multiple sclerosis, enrolled in a pregnancy study.

The CDR3 protein is CASSQTGGRLETQYF. In DNA, the CDR3 is TGTGCCAGCAGCCAAACGGGGGGTCGGCTAGAGACCCAGTACTTC. The chain joins TRBV5-4 to TRBJ2-5; 7 nucleotides match TRBD2. Germline V gives CDR1 SGHNT, CDR2 YYREEE (reference sequence). The CDR3 spans 15 residues. V lost 4 bases, J lost 4 bases, and 10 bases stayed unmatched.